This entry lists 18 T cell receptor beta chains sequenced from one sample in a study of long-term antiretroviral therapy in people with HIV (dated by TCRdb to 2021 to 2024). The immunoSEQ hsTCRB v3.0 assay was used at survey level resolution to sequence the TRB variable region. TCRdb holds this immuneACCESS table with in-frame rearrangements only. Some clones are missing; in checked studies, unresolved V genes explain under half, and the rest has no known cause. The sample has some 9,700 clones on record, more than 80% of them singletons. The biggest ten clones account for about a sixth of the sample. The source material was unsorted PBMCs, sampled 0.7 years after starting antiretroviral therapy. The receptors stem from a man aged 35 to 55 with HIV.

The sample holds a few counts of this clone. The gene calls are TRBV7-9 and TRBJ2-7, with TRBD2 matching over 9 bases. The CDR3 is made up of 13 amino acids. CDR1 SEHNR and CDR2 FQNEAQ come from the germline V gene (reference sequence). Trimming at V came to 3 bases and at J to 7 bases, leaving 4 bases not matched to a gene. The CDR3 here is CASSFFSGSEQYF. CDR3 nucleotides: TGTGCCAGCAGCTTTTTTAGCGGGAGTGAGCAGTACTTC.

The chain combines TRBV27 with TRBJ1-6; tentative D call: TRBD1 (5 bases). V was shortened by 11 bases and J by 2 bases, with 13 bases between the two germline ends. Looked up from germline, CDR1 is MNHEY and CDR2 is SMNVEV (reference sequence). CDR3 length: 14 residues. As DNA, the CDR3 is TGTGCCTCGGGACCTATCGCCTATAATTCACCCCTCCACTTT. The encoded protein is CASGPIAYNSPLHF.

The chain recombines TRBV4-3 with TRBJ2-1; D is perhaps TRBD1 or TRBD2 (5 bases each). V was clipped by 0 bases and J by 8 bases, with 20 bases between them. Germline loops: CDR1 LGHNA, CDR2 YSLEER. The CDR3 contains 17 residues. The CDR3 sequence is CASSQEAIGTRADEQFF. In DNA, the CDR3 is TGCGCCAGCAGCCAAGAAGCAATCGGGACCAGGGCGGATGAGCAGTTCTTC.

V usage is TRBV28 and J usage is TRBJ1-5; no clear D gene. The CDR3 is 11 amino acids. Germline V gene sequence: CDR1 MDHEN, CDR2 SYDVKM. Trimming stripped 3 bases from V and 4 bases from J, with 1 base between. DNA of the CDR3: TGTGCCAGCAGTTTGAATCAGCCCCAGCATTTT. Its translation: CASSLNQPQHF. Full variable domain (missing parts from reference TRBV28 and TRBJ1-5): DVKVTQSSRYLVKRTGEKVFLECVQDMDHENMFWYRQDPGLGLRLIYFSYDVKMKEKGDIPEGYSVSREKKERFSLILESASTNQTSMYLCASSLNQPQHFGDGTRLSIL.

V gene TRBV6-5 combines with J gene TRBJ2-7; perhaps D is TRBD1 or TRBD2 (5 bases each). Looked up from germline, CDR1 is MNHEY and CDR2 is SVGAGI. The CDR3 contains 15 residues. Trimming shortened V by 6 bases and J by 0 bases, and 15 bases separated the two germline ends. CDR3 in DNA: TGTGCCAGCAGGCCATGGGACGGTAGCTCCTACGAGCAGTACTTC. As protein: CASRPWDGSSYEQYF.

The chain recombines TRBV5-1 with TRBJ2-7; 10 positions agree with TRBD2. Germline V gene lookup returns CDR1 SGHRS and CDR2 YFSETQ. The CDR3 runs to 16 residues. Trimming cost V 5 bases and J 6 bases; bases outside gene matches: 14. The CDR3 nucleotides read TGCGCCAGCAGGCGGCTAGCGGGAGCCTACTTGTTCGAGCAGTACTTC. Protein: CASRRLAGAYLFEQYF.

The chain recombines TRBV9 with TRBJ1-4; D gene uncertain. Germline CDR1 and CDR2: SGDLS and YYNGEE. The CDR3 is 12 residues long. With 5 bases removed from V and 2 bases from J, the gap between germline ends came to 4 bases. The CDR3: CASRGTNEKLFF. For the CDR3, the DNA is TGTGCCAGCAGGGGGACTAATGAAAAACTGTTTTTT.

CDR3 amino acids: CASSSYLGQPQHF. CDR3 nucleotide sequence: TGTGCCAGCAGCTCATATCTGGGTCAGCCCCAGCATTTT. The rearrangement uses TRBV7-6 and TRBJ1-5; D call uncertain. Germline V gene lookup returns CDR1 SGHVS and CDR2 FNYEAQ. CDR3 length: 13 amino acids. V lost 4 bases and J 6 bases, leaving 10 bases between the germline ends.

The chain uses TRBV27 and TRBJ2-5, with 9 bases identical to TRBD1. The germline V gene encodes CDR1 MNHEY and CDR2 SMNVEV (reference sequence). There are 16 residues in the CDR3. V shed 5 bases, J shed 2 bases, and the junction held 9 bases outside the gene matches. This CDR3 reads CASSPLFDRGQETQYF. The CDR3, as DNA: TGTGCCAGCAGTCCCCTCTTTGACAGGGGGCAAGAGACCCAGTACTTC.

The chain links TRBV28 to TRBJ2-7; D is unclear. This CDR3 has 12 residues. Trimming removed 5 bases from V and 2 bases from J, with 7 bases in between. Germline CDR1 and CDR2: MDHEN and SYDVKM. The CDR3, as DNA: TGTGCCAGCAGTCCGTATACCTACGAGCAGTACTTC. It codes for CASSPYTYEQYF.

The V call is TRBV10-2, the J call TRBJ1-4; D gene uncertain. Germline CDR1 WSHSY, CDR2 SAAADI. V was clipped by 3 bases and J by 10 bases, with 21 bases between them. This CDR3 is 16 amino acids long. This chain's CDR3 is CASSDPVGLGKGKLFF. The CDR3 DNA follows: TGCGCCAGCAGTGATCCGGTCGGACTCGGGAAAGGAAAACTGTTTTTT.

This sequence joins TRBV9 and TRBJ2-2; D call uncertain. The CDR3 runs to 13 residues. The V end was cut by 2 bases, the J end by 1 base, with 3 bases between. Looked up from germline, CDR1 is SGDLS and CDR2 is YYNGEE. This chain's CDR3 is CASSVRNTGELFF. The CDR3 region has the DNA TGTGCCAGCAGCGTTCGGAACACCGGGGAGCTGTTTTTT.

V usage is TRBV7-3 and J usage is TRBJ2-3; possible D gene TRBD2, 5 bases. V was pared by 1 base and J by 0 bases, with 20 bases between. This CDR3 is built from 19 residues. Germline values: CDR1 SGHTA, CDR2 FQGTGA. The CDR3 region is CASSLSLASTIPSTDTQYF. CDR3 nucleotide sequence: TGTGCCAGCAGCTTAAGTCTAGCTTCTACAATCCCTAGCACAGATACGCAGTATTTT.

V gene TRBV4-2 combines with J gene TRBJ1-2; no reliable D call. This CDR3 is built from 13 residues. Trimming removed 1 base at V and 5 bases at J, with 8 bases between. The germline CDR1 and CDR2 sequences are LGHNA and YNFKEQ. CDR3 nucleotide sequence: TGTGCCAGCAGCCAAGCATCAGATTATGGCTACACCTTC. Protein product: CASSQASDYGYTF.

V gene TRBV30 combines with J gene TRBJ2-1; D unclear. V gave up 3 bases and J gave up 7 bases, with 7 bases separating them. This CDR3 comprises 11 residues. In germline, CDR1 is GTSNPN, CDR2 SVGIG (reference sequence). Here the CDR3 DNA reads TGTGCCTGGAGCGATAGTAATGAGCAGTTCTTC. Amino acids: CAWSDSNEQFF.

The CDR3: CASSRDRGGFPGGYTF. The CDR3 coding sequence is TGCGCCAGCAGCCGCGACAGGGGCGGCTTTCCGGGTGGCTACACCTTC. This chain uses TRBV4-3 with TRBJ1-2, with 8 bases that match TRBD1. After removal of 4 bases from V and 7 bases from J, the junction contained 14 bases not matched to a gene. CDR1 is LGHNA and CDR2 is YSLEER in the germline V gene. The CDR3 length is 16 residues.

This chain uses TRBV4-3 with TRBJ1-5; D gene uncertain. Trimming stripped 0 bases from V and 0 bases from J, with 9 bases between. Per germline, CDR1 LGHNA and CDR2 YSLEER. The CDR3 length is 16 residues. The CDR3 DNA reads as TGCGCCAGCAGCCAAGATCGGACTTATAGCAATCAGCCCCAGCATTTT. It encodes CASSQDRTYSNQPQHF.

The V call is TRBV4-3, the J call TRBJ2-1; possibly TRBD1 or TRBD2 for D (5 bases each). V was trimmed by 4 bases and J by 4 bases, leaving 11 bases between them. CDR3 length: 14 amino acids. Germline values: CDR1 LGHNA, CDR2 YSLEER. The CDR3 bases are TGCGCCAGCAGCCTCCGGGACCAGTACAATGAGCAGTTCTTC. Amino acid sequence: CASSLRDQYNEQFF.